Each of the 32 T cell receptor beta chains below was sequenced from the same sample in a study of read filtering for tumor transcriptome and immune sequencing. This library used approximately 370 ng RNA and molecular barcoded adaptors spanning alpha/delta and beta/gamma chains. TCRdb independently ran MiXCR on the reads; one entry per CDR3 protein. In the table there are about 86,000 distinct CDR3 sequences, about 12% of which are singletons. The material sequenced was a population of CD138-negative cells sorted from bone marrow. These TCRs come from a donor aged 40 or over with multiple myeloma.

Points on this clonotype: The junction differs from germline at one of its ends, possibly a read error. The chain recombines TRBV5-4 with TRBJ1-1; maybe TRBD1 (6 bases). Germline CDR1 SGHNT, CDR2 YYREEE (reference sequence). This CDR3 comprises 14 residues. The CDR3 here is CASQQGSMNSEAFF. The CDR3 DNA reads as TGTGCCAGTCAACAGGGCAGTATGAACTCTGAAGCTTTCTTT.

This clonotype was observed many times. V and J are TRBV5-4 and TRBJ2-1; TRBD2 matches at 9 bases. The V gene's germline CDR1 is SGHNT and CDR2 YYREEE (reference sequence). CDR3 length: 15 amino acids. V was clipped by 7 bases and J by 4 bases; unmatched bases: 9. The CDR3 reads CASSPRLAGYNEQFF. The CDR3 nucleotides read TGTGCCAGCTCCCCCCGGCTAGCGGGATACAATGAGCAGTTCTTC.

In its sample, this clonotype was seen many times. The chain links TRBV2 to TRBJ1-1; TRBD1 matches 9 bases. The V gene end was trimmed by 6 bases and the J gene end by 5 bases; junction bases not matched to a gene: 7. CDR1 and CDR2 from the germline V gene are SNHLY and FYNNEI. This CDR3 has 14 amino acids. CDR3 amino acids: CASSVQGARTEAFF. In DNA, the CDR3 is TGTGCCAGCAGCGTACAGGGGGCACGAACTGAAGCTTTCTTT.

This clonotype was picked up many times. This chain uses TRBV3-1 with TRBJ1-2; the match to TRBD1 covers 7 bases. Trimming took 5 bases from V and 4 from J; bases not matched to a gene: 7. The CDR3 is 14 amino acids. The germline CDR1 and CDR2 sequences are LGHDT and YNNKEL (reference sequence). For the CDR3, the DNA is TGTGCCAGCAGCTTACCCGGACAGGTCTATGGCTACACCTTC. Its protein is CASSLPGQVYGYTF.

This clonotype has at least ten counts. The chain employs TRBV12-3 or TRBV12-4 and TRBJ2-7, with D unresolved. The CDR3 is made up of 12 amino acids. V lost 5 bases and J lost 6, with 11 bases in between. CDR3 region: CASSQTRTEQYF. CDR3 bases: TGTGCCAGCAGTCAGACCAGGACCGAGCAGTACTTC.

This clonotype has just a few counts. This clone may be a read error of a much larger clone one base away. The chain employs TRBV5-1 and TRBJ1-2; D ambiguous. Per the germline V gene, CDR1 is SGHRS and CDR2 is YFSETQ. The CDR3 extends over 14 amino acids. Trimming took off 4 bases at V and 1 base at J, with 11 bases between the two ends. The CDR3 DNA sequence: TGCGCCAGCAGCCAACCTTCCGGTAACTATGGCTACACCTTC. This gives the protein CASSQPSGNYGYTF.

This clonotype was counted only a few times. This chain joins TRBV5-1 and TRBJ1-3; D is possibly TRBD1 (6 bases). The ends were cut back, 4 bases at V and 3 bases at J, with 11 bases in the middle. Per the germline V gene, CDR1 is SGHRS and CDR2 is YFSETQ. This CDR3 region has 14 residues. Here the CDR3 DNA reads TGCGCCAGCAGCACGACAGGAGATGGAAACACCATATATTTT. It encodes CASSTTGDGNTIYF.

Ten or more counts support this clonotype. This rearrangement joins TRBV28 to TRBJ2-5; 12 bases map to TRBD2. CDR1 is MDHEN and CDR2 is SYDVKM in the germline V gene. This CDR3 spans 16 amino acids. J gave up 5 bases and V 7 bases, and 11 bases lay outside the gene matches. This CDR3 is CASNLLAGGGRETQYF. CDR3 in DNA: TGTGCCAGCAACCTACTAGCGGGAGGCGGGAGGGAGACCCAGTACTTC.

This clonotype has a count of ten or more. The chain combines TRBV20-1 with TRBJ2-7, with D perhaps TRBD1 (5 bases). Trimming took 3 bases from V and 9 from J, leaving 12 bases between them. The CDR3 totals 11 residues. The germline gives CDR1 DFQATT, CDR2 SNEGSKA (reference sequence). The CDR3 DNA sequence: TGCAGTGCTAGCCGACCAACAGGGCAGTACTTC. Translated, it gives CSASRPTGQYF.

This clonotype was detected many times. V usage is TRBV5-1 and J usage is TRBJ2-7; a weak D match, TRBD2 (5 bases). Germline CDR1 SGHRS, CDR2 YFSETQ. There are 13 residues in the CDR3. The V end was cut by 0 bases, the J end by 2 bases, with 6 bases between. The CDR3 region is CASSLDGAYEQYF. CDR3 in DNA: TGCGCCAGCAGCTTGGACGGGGCCTACGAGCAGTACTTC.

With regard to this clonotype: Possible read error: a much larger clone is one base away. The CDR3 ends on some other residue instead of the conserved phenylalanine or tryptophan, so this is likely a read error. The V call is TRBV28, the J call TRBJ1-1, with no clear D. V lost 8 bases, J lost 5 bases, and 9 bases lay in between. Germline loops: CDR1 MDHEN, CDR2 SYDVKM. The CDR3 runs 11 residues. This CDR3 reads CASSLRTEAFL. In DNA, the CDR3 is TGTGCCAGCTCCCTGAGGACTGAAGCTTTCCTT.

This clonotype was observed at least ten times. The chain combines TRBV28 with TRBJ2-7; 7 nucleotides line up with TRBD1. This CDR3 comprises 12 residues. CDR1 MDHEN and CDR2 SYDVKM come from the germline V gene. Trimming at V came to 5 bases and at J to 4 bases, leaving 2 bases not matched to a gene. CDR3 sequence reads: CASSETGYEQYF. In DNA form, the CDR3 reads TGTGCCAGCAGTGAGACAGGGTACGAGCAGTACTTC.

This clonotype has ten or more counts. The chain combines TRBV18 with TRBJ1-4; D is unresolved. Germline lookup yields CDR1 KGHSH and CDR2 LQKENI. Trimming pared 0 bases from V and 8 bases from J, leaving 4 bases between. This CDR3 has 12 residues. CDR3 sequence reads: CASSPPGEKLFF. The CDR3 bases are TGTGCCAGCTCACCACCGGGGGAAAAACTGTTTTTT.

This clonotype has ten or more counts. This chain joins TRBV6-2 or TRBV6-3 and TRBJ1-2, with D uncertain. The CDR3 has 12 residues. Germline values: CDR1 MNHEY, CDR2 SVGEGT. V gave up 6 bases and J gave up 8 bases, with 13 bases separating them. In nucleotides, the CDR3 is TGTGCCAGCAGCCAGAGGGAGAGCGGCTACACCTTC. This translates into CASSQRESGYTF.

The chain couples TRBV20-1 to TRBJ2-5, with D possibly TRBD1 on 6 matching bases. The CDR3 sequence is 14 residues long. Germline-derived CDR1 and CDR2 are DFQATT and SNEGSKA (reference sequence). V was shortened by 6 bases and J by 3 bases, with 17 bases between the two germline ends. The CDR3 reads CSASPTGRKETQYF. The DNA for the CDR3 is TGCAGTGCCTCTCCGACAGGCCGAAAAGAGACCCAGTACTTC.

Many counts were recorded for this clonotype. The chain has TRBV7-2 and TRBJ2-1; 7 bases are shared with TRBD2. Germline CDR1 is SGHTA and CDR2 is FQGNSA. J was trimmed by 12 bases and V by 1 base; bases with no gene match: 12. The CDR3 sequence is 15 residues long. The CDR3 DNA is TGTGCCAGCAGCTTAGGGGGAGGGCAGTCGAGACGGCAGTTCTTC. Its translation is CASSLGGGQSRRQFF.

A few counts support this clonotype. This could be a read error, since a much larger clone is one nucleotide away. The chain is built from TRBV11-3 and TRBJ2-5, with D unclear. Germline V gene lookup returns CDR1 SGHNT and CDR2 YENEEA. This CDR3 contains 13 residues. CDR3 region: CPSSSGQRETQYF. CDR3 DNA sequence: TGTCCCAGCAGCTCCGGCCAGAGGGAGACCCAGTACTTC.

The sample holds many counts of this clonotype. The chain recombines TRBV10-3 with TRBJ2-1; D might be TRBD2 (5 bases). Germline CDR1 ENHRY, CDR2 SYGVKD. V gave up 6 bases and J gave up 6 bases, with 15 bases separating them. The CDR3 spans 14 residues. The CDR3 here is CAISRTLAANEQFF. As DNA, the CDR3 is TGTGCCATCAGCCGGACCCTAGCAGCCAATGAGCAGTTCTTC.

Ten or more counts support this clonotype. The CDR3 nucleotides read TGCAGCGTTGAAGATTCCCGATTTGATACCGGGGAGCTGTTTTTT. Translating it yields CSVEDSRFDTGELFF. This chain links TRBV29-1 with TRBJ2-2, with D unclear. From germline, CDR1 is SQVTM and CDR2 ANQGSEA. V was shortened by 0 bases and J by 5 bases, with 13 bases between the two germline ends. This CDR3 has 15 amino acids.

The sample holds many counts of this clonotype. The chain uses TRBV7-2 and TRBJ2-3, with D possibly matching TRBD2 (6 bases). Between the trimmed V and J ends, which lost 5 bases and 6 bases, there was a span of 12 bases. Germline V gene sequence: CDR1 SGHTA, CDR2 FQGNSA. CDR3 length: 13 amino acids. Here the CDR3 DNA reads TGTGCCAGCAGCCCGACTAGTTTTGATACGCAGTATTTT. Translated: CASSPTSFDTQYF.

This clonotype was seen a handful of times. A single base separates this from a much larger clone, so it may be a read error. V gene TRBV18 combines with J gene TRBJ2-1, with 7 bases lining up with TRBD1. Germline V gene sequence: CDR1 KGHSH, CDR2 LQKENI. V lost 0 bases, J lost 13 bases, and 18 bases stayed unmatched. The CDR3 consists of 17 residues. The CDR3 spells CASSPPTGQVGRKTQFF. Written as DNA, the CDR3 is TGTGCCAGCTCACCACCAACAGGACAGGTCGGTAGGAAGACCCAGTTCTTC.

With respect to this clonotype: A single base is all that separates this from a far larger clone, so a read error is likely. CDR3 amino acids: CSAKARTGVNEQYF. Here the CDR3 DNA reads TGCAGTGCTAAGGCGAGGACAGGGGTCAATGAGCAGTACTTC. The V call is TRBV20-1, the J call TRBJ2-7; 9 bases fit TRBD1. CDR3 size: 14 residues. Trimming took 4 bases from V and 7 from J; bases not matched to a gene: 11. The germline V gene encodes CDR1 DFQATT and CDR2 SNEGSKA (reference sequence).

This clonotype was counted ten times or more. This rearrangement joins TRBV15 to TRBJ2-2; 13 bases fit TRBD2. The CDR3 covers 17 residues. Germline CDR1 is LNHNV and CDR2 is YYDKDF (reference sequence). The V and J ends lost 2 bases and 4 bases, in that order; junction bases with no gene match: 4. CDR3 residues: CATSRPGLAGVTGELFF. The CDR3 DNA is TGTGCCACCAGCAGACCTGGACTAGCGGGAGTCACCGGGGAGCTGTTTTTT.

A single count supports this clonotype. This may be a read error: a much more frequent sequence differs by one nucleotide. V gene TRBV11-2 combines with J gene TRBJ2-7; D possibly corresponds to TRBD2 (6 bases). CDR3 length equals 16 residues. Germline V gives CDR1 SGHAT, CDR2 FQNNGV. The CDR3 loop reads CASSATGSHSSCEQYF. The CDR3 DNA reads TGTGCCAGCAGCGCAACCGGGAGCCACAGCTCCTGCGAGCAGTACTTC. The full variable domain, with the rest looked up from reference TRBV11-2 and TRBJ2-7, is EAGVAQSPRYKIIEKRQSVAFWCNPISGHATLYWYQQILGQGPKLLIQFQNNGVVDDSQLPKDRFSAERLKGVDSTLKIQPAKLEDSAVYLCASSATGSHSSCEQYFGPGTRLTVT.

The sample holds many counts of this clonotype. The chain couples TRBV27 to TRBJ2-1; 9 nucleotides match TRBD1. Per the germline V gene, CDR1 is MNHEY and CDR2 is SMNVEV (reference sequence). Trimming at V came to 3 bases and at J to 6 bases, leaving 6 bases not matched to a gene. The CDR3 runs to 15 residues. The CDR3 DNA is TGTGCCAGCAGTTTCCAACAGGGGGCTAGCAATGAGCAGTTCTTC. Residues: CASSFQQGASNEQFF.

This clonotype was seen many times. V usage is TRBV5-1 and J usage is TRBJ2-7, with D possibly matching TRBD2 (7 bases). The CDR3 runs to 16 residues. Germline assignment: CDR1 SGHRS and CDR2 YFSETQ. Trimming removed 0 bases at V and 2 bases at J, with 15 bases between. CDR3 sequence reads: CASSLASGGAPYEQYF. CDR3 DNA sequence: TGCGCCAGCAGCTTGGCTTCGGGGGGCGCCCCCTACGAGCAGTACTTC. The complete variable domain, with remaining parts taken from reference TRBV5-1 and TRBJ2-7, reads KAGVTQTPRYLIKTRGQQVTLSCSPISGHRSVSWYQQTPGQGLQFLFEYFSETQRNKGNFPGRFSGRQFSNSRSEMNVSTLELGDSALYLCASSLASGGAPYEQYFGPGTRLTVT.

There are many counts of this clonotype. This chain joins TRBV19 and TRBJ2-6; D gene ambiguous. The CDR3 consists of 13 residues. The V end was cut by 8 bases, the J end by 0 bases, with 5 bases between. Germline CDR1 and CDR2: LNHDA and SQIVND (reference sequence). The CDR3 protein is CASRDSGANVLTF. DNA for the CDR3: TGTGCCAGTCGTGACTCTGGGGCCAACGTCCTGACTTTC.

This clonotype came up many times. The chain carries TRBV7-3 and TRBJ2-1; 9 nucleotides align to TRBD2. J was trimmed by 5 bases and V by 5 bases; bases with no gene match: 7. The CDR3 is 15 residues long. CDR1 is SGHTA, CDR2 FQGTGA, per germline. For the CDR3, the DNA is TGTGCCAGCAGCCCGGTAGCTAGCGGGAACAATGAGCAGTTCTTC. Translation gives CASSPVASGNNEQFF.

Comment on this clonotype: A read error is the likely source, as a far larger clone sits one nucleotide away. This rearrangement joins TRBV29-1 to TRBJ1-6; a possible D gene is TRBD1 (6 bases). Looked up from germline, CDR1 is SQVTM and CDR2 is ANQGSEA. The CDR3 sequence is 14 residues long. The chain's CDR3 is CSVLTGDMNTEALF. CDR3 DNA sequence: TGCAGCGTTTTGACAGGAGACATGAACACTGAAGCTCTCTTT.

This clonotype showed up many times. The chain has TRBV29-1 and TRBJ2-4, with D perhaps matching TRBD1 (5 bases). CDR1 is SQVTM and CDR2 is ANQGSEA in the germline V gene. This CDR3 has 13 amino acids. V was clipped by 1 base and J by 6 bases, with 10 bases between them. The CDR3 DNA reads TGCAGCGTTGAAGGGGCAAGGGGAAACATTCAGTACTTC. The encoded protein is CSVEGARGNIQYF.

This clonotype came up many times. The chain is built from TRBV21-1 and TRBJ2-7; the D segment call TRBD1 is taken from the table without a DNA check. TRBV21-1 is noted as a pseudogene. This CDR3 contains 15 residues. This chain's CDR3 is CASNRNRDTHYEQYF. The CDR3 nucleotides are TGTGCCAGCAATCGGAACCGGGACACCCATTACGAGCAGTACTTC.

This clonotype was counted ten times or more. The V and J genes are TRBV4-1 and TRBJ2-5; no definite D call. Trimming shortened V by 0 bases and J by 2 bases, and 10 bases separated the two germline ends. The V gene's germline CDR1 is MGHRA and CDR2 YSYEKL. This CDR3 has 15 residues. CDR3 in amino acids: CASSQDPGRQETQYF. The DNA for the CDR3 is TGCGCCAGCAGCCAAGATCCCGGCAGACAAGAGACCCAGTACTTC.